The present T cell receptor (beta chain) was sequenced within a study of post-analysis software for immune sequencing data. Notes on the study in general: Significantly lower normalized Chao1 diversity was found in patients with multiple sclerosis relative to controls. Higher frequency in patients than in controls was seen for five TRBV segments, with TRBV5-6, TRBV5-1 and TRBV20-1 among them.

Unique molecular identifiers had been added to the TCR beta cDNA libraries. MiXCR, applied by TCRdb to the PCR reads, yields one record per CDR3 protein. The table records around 400,000 distinct CDR3 sequences, 30% to 40% of them present only once. Germline V gene sequence: CDR1 DFQATT, CDR2 SNEGSKA (reference sequence). The CDR3 runs to 10 residues. Trimming pared 5 bases from V and 9 bases from J, leaving 10 bases between. This clonotype was counted a few times. As yet, its antigen is unknown. The J gene is TRBJ2-5, the V gene TRBV20-1; a possible D gene is TRBD2 (5 bases). Sequencing was performed on blood. The sequence came from a girl aged 2-15 years with multiple sclerosis. CDR3 sequence: CSAVGGSQYF. As DNA, the CDR3 is TGCAGTGCTGTGGGCGGGTCCCAGTACTTC.